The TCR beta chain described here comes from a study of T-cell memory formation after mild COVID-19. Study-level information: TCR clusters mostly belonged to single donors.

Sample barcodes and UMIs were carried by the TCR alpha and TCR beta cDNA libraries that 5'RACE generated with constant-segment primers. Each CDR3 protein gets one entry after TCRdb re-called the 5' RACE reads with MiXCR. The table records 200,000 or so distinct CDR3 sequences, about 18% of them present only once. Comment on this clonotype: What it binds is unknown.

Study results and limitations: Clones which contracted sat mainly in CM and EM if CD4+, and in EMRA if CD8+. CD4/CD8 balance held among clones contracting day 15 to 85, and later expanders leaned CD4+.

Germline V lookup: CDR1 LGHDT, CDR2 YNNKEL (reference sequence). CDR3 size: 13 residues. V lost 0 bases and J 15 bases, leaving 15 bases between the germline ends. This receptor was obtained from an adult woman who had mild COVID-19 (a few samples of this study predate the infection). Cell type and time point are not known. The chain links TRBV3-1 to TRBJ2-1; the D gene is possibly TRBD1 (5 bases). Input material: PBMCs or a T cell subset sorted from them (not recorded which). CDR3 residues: CASSQDQVGRVFF. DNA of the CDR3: TGTGCCAGCAGCCAAGATCAGGTGGGCAGGGTGTTCTTC.